These T cell receptor beta chains were read from a single sample in a study of blood T cell repertoires in COVID-19. The assay was immunoSEQ multiplex PCR, and TCRdb's table has in-frame clones only and misses some. The repertoire consists of 200,000 to 300,000 clones, with about 93% occurring once and the leading ten covering over 0.8%. The sequencing input was peripheral blood. The receptor source for this set is a man aged 25 to 45 with COVID-19, enrolled during active disease. Both conserved end residues are part of each CDR3. Fields, in order: J gene, CDR3 length, V gene, CDR3 protein.

j_gene: TRBJ2-1; len: 15; v_gene: TRBV24-1; CDR3aa: CATSDSDMRDNEQFF
j_gene: TRBJ2-7; len: 11; v_gene: TRBV5-4; CDR3aa: CASSAQQEQYF
j_gene: TRBJ2-3; len: 17; v_gene: TRBV7-6; CDR3aa: CASSLDRKGASTDTQYF
j_gene: TRBJ1-2; len: 14; v_gene: TRBV5-5; CDR3aa: CASSLVGPRGGYTF
j_gene: TRBJ1-5; len: 15; v_gene: TRBV3-1/TRBV3-2; CDR3aa: CASSGGSNSNQPQHF
j_gene: TRBJ2-3; len: 15; v_gene: TRBV5-4; CDR3aa: CASSLQTGTADTQYF
j_gene: TRBJ1-1; len: 12; v_gene: TRBV6-5; CDR3aa: CASSPGPTEAFF
j_gene: TRBJ1-1; len: 13; v_gene: TRBV20-1; CDR3aa: CSASRRQDTEAFF
j_gene: TRBJ1-2; len: 13; v_gene: TRBV12-3/TRBV12-4; CDR3aa: CASSFGGDDGYTF
j_gene: TRBJ2-1; len: 15; v_gene: TRBV9; CDR3aa: CASSAEPAVVYEQFF
j_gene: TRBJ1-1; len: 17; v_gene: TRBV4-2; CDR3aa: CASSQEARDIMNTEAFF
j_gene: TRBJ2-5; len: 15; v_gene: TRBV7-2; CDR3aa: CASSPRQGAGETQYF
j_gene: TRBJ1-1; len: 18; v_gene: TRBV7-2; CDR3aa: CASSPFFRRRSMNTEAFF
j_gene: TRBJ1-2; len: 15; v_gene: TRBV5-1; CDR3aa: CASSLGAGAAYGYTF
j_gene: TRBJ2-7; len: 14; v_gene: TRBV2; CDR3aa: CASSGHRGYYEQYF
j_gene: TRBJ1-2; len: 15; v_gene: TRBV10-2; CDR3aa: CASRTNGGGPTPYTF
j_gene: TRBJ2-7; len: 15; v_gene: TRBV6-5; CDR3aa: CASRAGTGGAYEQYF
j_gene: TRBJ2-7; len: 15; v_gene: TRBV13; CDR3aa: CASSQRGRAAYEQYF
j_gene: TRBJ2-7; len: 15; v_gene: TRBV5-1; CDR3aa: CASSTASGGPYEQYF
j_gene: TRBJ1-5; len: 13; v_gene: TRBV30; CDR3aa: CAWSHRSNQPQHF
j_gene: TRBJ1-1; len: 13; v_gene: TRBV6-4; CDR3aa: CASSETEGLEAFF
j_gene: TRBJ2-2; len: 18; v_gene: TRBV27; CDR3aa: CASSLWAGKSPNTGELFF
j_gene: TRBJ2-1; len: 14; v_gene: TRBV6-2/TRBV6-3; CDR3aa: CASSQAGGNNEQFF
j_gene: TRBJ1-1; len: 17; v_gene: TRBV27; CDR3aa: CASSPRTGGVRDTEAFF
j_gene: TRBJ2-3; len: 15; v_gene: TRBV13; CDR3aa: CASSFGGSTTDTQYF
j_gene: TRBJ1-2; len: 15; v_gene: TRBV19; CDR3aa: CASSQDRAGYYGYTF
j_gene: TRBJ2-4; len: 15; v_gene: TRBV7-9; CDR3aa: CASSLWGEGKNIQYF
j_gene: TRBJ2-3; len: 14; v_gene: TRBV7-9; CDR3aa: CASSLDLQRPTQYF
j_gene: TRBJ2-5; len: 16; v_gene: TRBV7-3; CDR3aa: CASSSKGTGTQETQYF
j_gene: TRBJ2-2; len: 13; v_gene: TRBV10-1; CDR3aa: CASSVGSTGELFF
j_gene: TRBJ2-7; len: 17; v_gene: TRBV19; CDR3aa: CASSFSSPPGQGYEQYF
j_gene: TRBJ1-5; len: 14; v_gene: TRBV28; CDR3aa: CASRVGQDNQPQHF
j_gene: TRBJ1-1; len: 15; v_gene: TRBV7-9; CDR3aa: CASRVYQGAGTEAFF
j_gene: TRBJ2-6; len: 16; v_gene: TRBV9; CDR3aa: CASSVYRVAGANVLTF
j_gene: TRBJ1-6; len: 14; v_gene: TRBV27; CDR3aa: CASSHRGGDSPLHF
j_gene: TRBJ2-5; len: 14; v_gene: TRBV14; CDR3aa: CASSQTGGEETQYF
j_gene: TRBJ1-2; len: 14; v_gene: TRBV4-1; CDR3aa: CASSQEAGGYGYTF
j_gene: TRBJ1-3; len: 14; v_gene: TRBV7-9; CDR3aa: CASSKGQRGNTIYF
j_gene: TRBJ2-7; len: 15; v_gene: TRBV7-6; CDR3aa: CASSLGTGRTYEQYF
j_gene: TRBJ2-7; len: 16; v_gene: TRBV5-4; CDR3aa: CASSTTSQGNGYEQYF
j_gene: TRBJ2-1; len: 15; v_gene: TRBV9; CDR3aa: CASSVGHGNYNEQFF
j_gene: TRBJ2-7; len: 14; v_gene: TRBV6-2/TRBV6-3; CDR3aa: CASSQRGGVIEQYF
j_gene: TRBJ2-1; len: 16; v_gene: TRBV7-2; CDR3aa: CASSLETAGGINEQFF
j_gene: TRBJ2-7; len: 13; v_gene: TRBV10-2; CDR3aa: CASSGAGFYEQYF
j_gene: TRBJ2-7; len: 13; v_gene: TRBV6-5; CDR3aa: CASSYSRGYEQYF
j_gene: TRBJ2-6; len: 19; v_gene: TRBV18; CDR3aa: CASSPRESSGFSGANVLTF
j_gene: TRBJ2-7; len: 12; v_gene: TRBV7-9; CDR3aa: CASSLESYEQYF
j_gene: TRBJ1-5; len: 15; v_gene: TRBV7-6; CDR3aa: CASSLVGGIHQPQHF
j_gene: TRBJ1-1; len: 16; v_gene: TRBV28; CDR3aa: CASILAGVESNTEAFF